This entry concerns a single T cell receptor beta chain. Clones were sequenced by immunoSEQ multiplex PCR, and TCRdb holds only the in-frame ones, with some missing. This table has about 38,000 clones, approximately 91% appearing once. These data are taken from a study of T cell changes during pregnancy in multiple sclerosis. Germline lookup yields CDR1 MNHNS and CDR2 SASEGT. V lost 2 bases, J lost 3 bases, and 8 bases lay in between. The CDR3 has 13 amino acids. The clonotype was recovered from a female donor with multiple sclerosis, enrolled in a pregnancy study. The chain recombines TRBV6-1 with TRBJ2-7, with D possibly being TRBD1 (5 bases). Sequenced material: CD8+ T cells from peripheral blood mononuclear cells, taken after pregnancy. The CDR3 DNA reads TGTGCCAGCAGTGAACAGGGTCTCTACGAGCAGTACTTC. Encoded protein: CASSEQGLYEQYF.